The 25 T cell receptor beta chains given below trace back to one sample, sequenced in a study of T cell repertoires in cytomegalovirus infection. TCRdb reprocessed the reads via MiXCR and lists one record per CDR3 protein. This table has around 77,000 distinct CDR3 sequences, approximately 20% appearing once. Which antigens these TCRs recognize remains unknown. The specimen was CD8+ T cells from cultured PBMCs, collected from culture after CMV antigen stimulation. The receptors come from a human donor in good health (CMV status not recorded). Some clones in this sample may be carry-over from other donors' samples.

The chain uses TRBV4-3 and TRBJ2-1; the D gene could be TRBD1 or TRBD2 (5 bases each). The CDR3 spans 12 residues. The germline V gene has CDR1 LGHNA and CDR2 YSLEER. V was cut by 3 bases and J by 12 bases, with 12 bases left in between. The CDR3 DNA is TGCGCCAGCAGCCACCCACAGAGGGGGCAGTTCTTC. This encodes CASSHPQRGQFF.

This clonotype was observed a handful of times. The CDR3 sequence is CASGTPYQFF. In nucleotides, the CDR3 is TGTGCCAGCGGGACACCATATCAGTTCTTC. The chain combines TRBV12-3 or TRBV12-4 with TRBJ2-1; weak D call: TRBD1 (6 bases). Trimming left V 8 bases short and J 13 bases short, with 12 bases between. This CDR3 is built from 10 residues.

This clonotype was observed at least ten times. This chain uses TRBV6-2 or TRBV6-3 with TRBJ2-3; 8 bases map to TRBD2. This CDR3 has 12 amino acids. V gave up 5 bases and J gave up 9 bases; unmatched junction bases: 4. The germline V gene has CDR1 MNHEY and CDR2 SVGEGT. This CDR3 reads CASSTTSGTQYF. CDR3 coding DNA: TGTGCCAGCAGTACCACTAGCGGAACGCAGTATTTT.

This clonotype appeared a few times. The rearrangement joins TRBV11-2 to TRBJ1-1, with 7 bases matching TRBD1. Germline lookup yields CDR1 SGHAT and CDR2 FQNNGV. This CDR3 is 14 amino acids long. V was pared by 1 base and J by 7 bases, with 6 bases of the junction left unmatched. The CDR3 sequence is CASSLVPGTDEAFF. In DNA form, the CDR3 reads TGTGCCAGCAGCTTAGTTCCCGGGACAGATGAAGCTTTCTTT.

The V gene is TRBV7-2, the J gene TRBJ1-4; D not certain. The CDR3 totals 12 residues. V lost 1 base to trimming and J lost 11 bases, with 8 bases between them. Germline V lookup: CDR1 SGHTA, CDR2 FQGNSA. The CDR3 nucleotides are TGTGCCAGCAGCTTAGGTGGGGTTAAACTGTTTTTT. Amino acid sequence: CASSLGGVKLFF.

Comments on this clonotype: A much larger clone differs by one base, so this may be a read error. The CDR3, as DNA: TGTGCCAGCAGCGAACAGGGGGCCTACGAGCAGCACTTC. It translates to CASSEQGAYEQHF. The chain employs TRBV7-4 and TRBJ2-7, with 9 bases matching TRBD1. Germline CDR1 and CDR2: SGHVT and SQSDAQ. This CDR3 is built from 13 residues.

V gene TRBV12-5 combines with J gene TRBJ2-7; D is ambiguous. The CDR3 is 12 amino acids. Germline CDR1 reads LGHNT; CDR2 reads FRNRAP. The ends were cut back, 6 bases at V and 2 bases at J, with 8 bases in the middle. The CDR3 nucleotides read TGTGCTAGTGGCCTGACCCCCTACGAGCAGTACTTC. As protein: CASGLTPYEQYF.

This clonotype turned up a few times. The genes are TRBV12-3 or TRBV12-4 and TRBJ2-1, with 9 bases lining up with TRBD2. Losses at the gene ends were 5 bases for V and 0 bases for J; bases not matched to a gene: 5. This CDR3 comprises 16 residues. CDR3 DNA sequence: TGTGCCAGCAGTAACCCAGCGGGGGGCTCCTACAATGAGCAGTTCTTC. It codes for CASSNPAGGSYNEQFF.

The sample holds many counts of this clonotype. The CDR3 bases are TGTGCCAGCAGTTTATCAAGCCTCTATGGCTACACCTTC. Its protein product is CASSLSSLYGYTF. This chain uses TRBV12-3 or TRBV12-4 with TRBJ1-2; D gene uncertain. Trimming left V 2 bases short and J 4 bases short, with 8 bases between. The CDR3 is made up of 13 amino acids.

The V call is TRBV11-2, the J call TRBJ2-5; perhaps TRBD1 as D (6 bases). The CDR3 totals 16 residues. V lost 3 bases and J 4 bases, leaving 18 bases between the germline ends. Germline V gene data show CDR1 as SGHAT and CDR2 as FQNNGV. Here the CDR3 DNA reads TGTGCCAGCAGCTTTTTAACAGGGCCGTTCGGAGAGACCCAGTACTTC. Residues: CASSFLTGPFGETQYF.

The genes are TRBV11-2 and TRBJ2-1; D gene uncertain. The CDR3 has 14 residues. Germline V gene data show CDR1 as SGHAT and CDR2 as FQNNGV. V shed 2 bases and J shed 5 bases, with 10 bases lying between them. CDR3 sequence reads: CASSLRGNHNEQFF. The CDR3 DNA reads TGTGCCAGCAGCTTACGTGGGAATCACAATGAGCAGTTCTTC.

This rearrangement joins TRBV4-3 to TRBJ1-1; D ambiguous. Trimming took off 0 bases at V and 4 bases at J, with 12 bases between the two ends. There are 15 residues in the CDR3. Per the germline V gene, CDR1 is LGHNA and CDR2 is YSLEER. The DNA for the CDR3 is TGCGCCAGCAGCCAAGATTGGGAGGTTGGCACTGAAGCTTTCTTT. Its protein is CASSQDWEVGTEAFF.

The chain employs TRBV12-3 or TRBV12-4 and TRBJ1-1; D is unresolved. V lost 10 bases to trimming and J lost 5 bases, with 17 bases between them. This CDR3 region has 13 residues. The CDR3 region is CATSAGPATEAFF. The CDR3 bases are TGTGCCACCTCAGCTGGGCCTGCGACTGAAGCTTTCTTT.

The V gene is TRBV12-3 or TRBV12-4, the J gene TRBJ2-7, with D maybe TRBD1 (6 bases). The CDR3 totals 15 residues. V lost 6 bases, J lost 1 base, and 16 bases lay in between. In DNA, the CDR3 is TGTGCCAGCAGCCCACAGGGAAACCCTTCCTACGAGCAGTACTTC. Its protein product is CASSPQGNPSYEQYF.

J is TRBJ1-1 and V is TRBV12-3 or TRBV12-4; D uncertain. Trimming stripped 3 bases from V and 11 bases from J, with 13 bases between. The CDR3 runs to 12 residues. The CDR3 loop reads CASSFTGDTAFF. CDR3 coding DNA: TGTGCCAGCAGTTTTACCGGGGATACGGCTTTCTTT.

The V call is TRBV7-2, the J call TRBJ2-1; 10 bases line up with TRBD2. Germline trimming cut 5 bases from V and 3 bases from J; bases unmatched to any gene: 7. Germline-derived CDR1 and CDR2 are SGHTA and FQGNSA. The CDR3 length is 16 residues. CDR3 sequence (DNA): TGTGCCAGCAGCGCCGACTCTAGCGGGGGCTACAATGAGCAGTTCTTC. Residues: CASSADSSGGYNEQFF.

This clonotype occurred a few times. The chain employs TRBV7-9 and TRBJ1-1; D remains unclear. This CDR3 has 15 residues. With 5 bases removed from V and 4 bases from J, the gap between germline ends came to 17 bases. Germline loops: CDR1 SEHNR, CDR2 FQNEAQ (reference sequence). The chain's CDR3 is CASSPELWGSTEAFF. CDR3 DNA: TGTGCCAGCAGCCCAGAGTTGTGGGGATCCACTGAAGCTTTCTTT. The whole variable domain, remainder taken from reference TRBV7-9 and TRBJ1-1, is DTGVSQNPRHKITKRGQNVTFRCDPISEHNRLYWYRQTLGQGPEFLTYFQNEAQLEKSRLLSDRFSAERPKGSFSTLEIQRTEQGDSAMYLCASSPELWGSTEAFFGQGTRLTVV.

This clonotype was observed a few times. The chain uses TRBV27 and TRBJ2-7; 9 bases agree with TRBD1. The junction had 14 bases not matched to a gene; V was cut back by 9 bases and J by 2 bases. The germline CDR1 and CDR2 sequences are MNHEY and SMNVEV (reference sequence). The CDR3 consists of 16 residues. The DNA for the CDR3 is TGTGCCAGTCTACCGGGGACAGGGATTGGGACCTACGAGCAGTACTTC. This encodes CASLPGTGIGTYEQYF.

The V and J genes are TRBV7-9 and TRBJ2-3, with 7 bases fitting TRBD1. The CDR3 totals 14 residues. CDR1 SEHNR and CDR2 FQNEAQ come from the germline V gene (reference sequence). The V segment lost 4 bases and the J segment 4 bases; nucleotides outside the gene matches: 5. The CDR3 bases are TGTGCCAGCAGCTCCCCCACAGGGGCAGATACGCAGTATTTT. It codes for CASSSPTGADTQYF.

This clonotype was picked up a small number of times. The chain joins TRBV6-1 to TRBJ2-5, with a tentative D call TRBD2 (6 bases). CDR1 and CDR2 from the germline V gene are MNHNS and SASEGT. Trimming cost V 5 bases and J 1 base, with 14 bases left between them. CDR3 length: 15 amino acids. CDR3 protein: CASSPFAGGQETQYF. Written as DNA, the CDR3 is TGTGCCAGCAGTCCCTTCGCCGGGGGCCAAGAGACCCAGTACTTC.

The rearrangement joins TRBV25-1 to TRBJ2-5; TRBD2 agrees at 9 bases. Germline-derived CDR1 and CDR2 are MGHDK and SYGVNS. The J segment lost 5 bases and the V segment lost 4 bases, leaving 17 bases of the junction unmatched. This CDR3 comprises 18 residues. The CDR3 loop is CASSGRPGRGGTWETQYF. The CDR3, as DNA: TGTGCCAGCAGTGGCCGCCCGGGGCGGGGGGGTACGTGGGAGACCCAGTACTTC.

The CDR3 sequence: CSARPATLGKPNEQFF. The CDR3 DNA reads as TGCAGTGCCCGCCCCGCGACCCTGGGGAAGCCCAATGAGCAGTTCTTC. The chain carries TRBV20-1 and TRBJ2-1; D unresolved. CDR3 length equals 16 residues. V was cut by 6 bases and J by 6 bases, with 24 bases left in between. Germline-derived CDR1 and CDR2 are DFQATT and SNEGSKA (reference sequence).

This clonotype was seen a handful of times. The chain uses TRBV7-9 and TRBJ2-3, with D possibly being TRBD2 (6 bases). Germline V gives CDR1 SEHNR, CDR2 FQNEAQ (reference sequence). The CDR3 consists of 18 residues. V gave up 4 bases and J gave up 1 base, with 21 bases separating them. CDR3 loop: CASSSRPTPEGRTDTQYF. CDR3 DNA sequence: TGTGCCAGCAGCTCGCGACCCACTCCGGAGGGCCGCACAGATACGCAGTATTTT.

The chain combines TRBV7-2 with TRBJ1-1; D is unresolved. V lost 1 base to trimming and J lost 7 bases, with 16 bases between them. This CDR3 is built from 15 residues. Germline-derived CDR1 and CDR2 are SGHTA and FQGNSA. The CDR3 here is CASSLEEGGEIEAFF. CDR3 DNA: TGTGCCAGCAGCTTAGAGGAAGGAGGCGAAATTGAAGCTTTCTTT.

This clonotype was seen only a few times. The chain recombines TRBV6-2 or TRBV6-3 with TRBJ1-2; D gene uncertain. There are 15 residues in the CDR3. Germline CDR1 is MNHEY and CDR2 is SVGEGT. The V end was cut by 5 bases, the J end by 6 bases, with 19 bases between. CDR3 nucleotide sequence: TGTGCCAGCAGTCCATCGGGCCTCCCGTTGGATGGCTACACCTTC. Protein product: CASSPSGLPLDGYTF.